Below, one T cell receptor (beta chain) is given with its context. Its antigen is currently unknown. When the RNA was reverse transcribed, random hexamers were used with an input of roughly 0.45 to 1 ug. Across 54 Vbeta and 13 Jbeta, immunoSEQ multiplex PCR amplified TCR beta CDR3. TCRdb independently ran MiXCR on the immunoSEQ multiplex PCR reads; one entry per CDR3 protein. The top ten hold roughly 0.15% of the sample, which has about 190,000 distinct CDR3 sequences, about 95% seen once. From blood CD8+ and CD4+ T cells, TCR beta sequences were generated. This sample is drawn from a study of CD8 T cells in Susac syndrome. In the study overall: Intravenous immunoglobulin alone or corticosteroids were being given to patients with Susac syndrome at blood draw, unless they were therapy-naive. Findings and caveats of the study: Susac-specific public clones were found in total CD8+ and CD8+ TEMRA repertoires, numbering roughly 15 and five, respectively.

Trimming left V 5 bases short and J 8 bases short, with 15 bases between. Germline CDR1 reads SGHAT; CDR2 reads FQNNGV. This CDR3 comprises 14 residues. Sequenced material: CD8+ T cells from PBMCs. The receptor was isolated from a human donor with Susac syndrome. The chain couples TRBV11-2 to TRBJ1-4, with D possibly TRBD1 on 6 matching bases. CDR3 bases: TGTGCCAGCAGCCCCGCGGGGGGCCGGGAAAAACTGTTTTTT. This gives the protein CASSPAGGREKLFF.